This T cell receptor (beta chain) was captured by sequencing in a study of vaccination and CD4 T cells after COVID-19. Study at large: SARS-CoV-2 PCR on nasal swabs had been positive for the convalescent patients; nine or ten were mild and one was severe. Drawing of post-COVID samples took place a median roughly 100 days after diagnosis (range 35 to 161). The authors exposed cells to overlapping spike peptides derived from SARS-CoV-2, HCoV-NL63, HCoV-OC43 and HCoV-229E.

The junction had 6 bases not matched to a gene; V was cut back by 3 bases and J by 4 bases. The CDR3 extends over 16 amino acids. The germline CDR1 and CDR2 sequences are KGHDR and SFDVKD. With regard to this clonotype: The antigen is unknown. No conserved phenylalanine or tryptophan ends this CDR3, so it is likely a read error.

At the Johns Hopkins FTIC core, DNA taken from cultured CD4+ T cells was sequenced by way of the Oncomine TCR Beta short-read assay. One entry per CDR3 protein, called by TCRdb with MiXCR from the PCR reads. Of 10,000 or so distinct CDR3 sequences in the sample, more than 25% were seen once. Treatment here: roughly ten-day PBMC culture with coronavirus spike peptide pools or control peptides (ViraFEST assay). The ViraFEST method relied on peptide pools to expand antigen-specific T cells, followed by TCR sequencing. This clonotype was obtained from a human donor who had recovered from COVID-19. The material sequenced was CD4+ T cells from blood, cultured in vitro, taken after SARS-CoV-2 vaccination. This sequence joins TRBV24-1 and TRBJ2-5; 11 bases agree with TRBD2. The CDR3 nucleotides are TGTGCCACCAGTGATAGGGGGACTAGCGGAGGAGAGACCCAGTACTCC. Residues: CATSDRGTSGGETQYS.